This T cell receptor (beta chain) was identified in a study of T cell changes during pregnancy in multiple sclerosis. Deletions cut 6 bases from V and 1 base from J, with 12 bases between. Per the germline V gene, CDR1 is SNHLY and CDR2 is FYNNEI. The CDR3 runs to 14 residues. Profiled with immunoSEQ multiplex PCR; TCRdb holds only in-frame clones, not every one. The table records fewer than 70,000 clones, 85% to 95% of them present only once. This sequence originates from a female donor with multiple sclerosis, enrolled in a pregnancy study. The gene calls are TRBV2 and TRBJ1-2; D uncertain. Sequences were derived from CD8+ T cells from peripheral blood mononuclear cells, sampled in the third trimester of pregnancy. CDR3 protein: CASSEARVNYGYTF. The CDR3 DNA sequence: TGTGCCAGCAGCGAGGCTAGAGTTAACTATGGCTACACCTTC.